Sequencing of this TCR beta chain was carried out in a study of T cell responses to AZD1222 COVID-19 vaccine. Whole-study context: Pooled in the analysis were second doses at about 4 or about 12 weeks.

The table lists this clone with a few counts. What it binds is not known. Broader study findings: Clonal diversity may have been underestimated, and the donors were mostly white British, with more females than males. Spike-specific TCR breadth and depth rose after two AZD1222 doses. Within unmutated variant regions lay the reported targets of nearly half of spike-specific TCRs.

Germline CDR1 reads SNHLY; CDR2 reads FYNNEI. V gave up 2 bases and J gave up 5 bases; unmatched junction bases: 5. The CDR3 runs 15 residues. Some clones are missing from TCRdb's copy, which holds only in-frame ones; the method was immunoSEQ multiplex PCR. The sample records some 120,000 clones, around 85% being singletons. The TCR originated in an adult in good health. Sample: peripheral blood, taken on day 0 of AZD1222 vaccination. This sequence joins TRBV2 and TRBJ1-5; TRBD1 matches 8 bases. CDR3 region: CASSERSGGDQPQHF. Here the CDR3 DNA reads TGTGCCAGCAGTGAAAGGTCAGGGGGCGATCAGCCCCAGCATTTT.